The clone carrying this T cell receptor (beta chain) was picked up many times. The target antigen is unknown. This record comes from a study of glioma-infiltrating T cells. The study, taken as a whole, reports: Gliomas, especially low-grade, showed above-expected tissue-blood divergence; non-neoplastic patients showed below.

Amplification of TCR alpha and beta CDR3 regions from RNA used iRepertoire nested multiplex PCR. TCRdb ran MiXCR on the multiplex PCR reads and lists one entry per CDR3 protein. Among around 90,000 distinct CDR3 sequences, about 40% were seen once, and the ten largest hold 30% to 40%. Material for sequencing was glioma tissue, nonneoplastic brain tissue, or PBMCs (not recorded which). The receptor was isolated from a human donor with low-grade glioma or glioblastoma, undergoing nonglioma brain surgery, or in good health (not recorded which).

CDR3 in DNA: TGTGCCAGCAGTAGAGGGACAGGGAGAGGATATGGCTACACCTTC. As protein: CASSRGTGRGYGYTF. The J gene is TRBJ1-2, the V gene TRBV6-1; 9 bases are shared with TRBD1. The V gene end was trimmed by 5 bases and the J gene end by 5 bases; junction bases not matched to a gene: 9. The germline V gene encodes CDR1 MNHNS and CDR2 SASEGT. The CDR3 length is 15 residues.